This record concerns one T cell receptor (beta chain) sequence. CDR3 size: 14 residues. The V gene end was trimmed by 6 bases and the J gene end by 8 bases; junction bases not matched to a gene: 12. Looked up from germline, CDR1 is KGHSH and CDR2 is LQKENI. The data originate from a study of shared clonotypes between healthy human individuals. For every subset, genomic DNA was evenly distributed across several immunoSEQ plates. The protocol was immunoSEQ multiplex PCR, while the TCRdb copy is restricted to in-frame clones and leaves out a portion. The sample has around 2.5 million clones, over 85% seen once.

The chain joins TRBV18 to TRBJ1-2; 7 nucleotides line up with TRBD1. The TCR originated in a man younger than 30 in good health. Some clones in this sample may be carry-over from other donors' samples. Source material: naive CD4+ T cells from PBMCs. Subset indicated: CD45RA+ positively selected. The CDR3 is CASSPQGVSGGYTF. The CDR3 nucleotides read TGTGCCAGCTCCCCCCAGGGGGTGTCGGGCGGCTACACCTTC.